These 32 T cell receptor beta chains were all obtained from the same sample, sequenced in a study of OX40 agonist ivuxolimab in advanced cancers. Measured with immunoSEQ multiplex PCR; TCRdb has only the in-frame clones, and not every one. The repertoire consists of tens of thousands of clones, with 80% to 90% occurring once and the leading ten covering under 30%. Sequenced material: CD4+ or CD8+ T cells sorted from blood, taken in a trial of the OX40 agonist ivuxolimab. The receptors shown here come from an adult with an advanced solid tumor such as melanoma, head and neck, liver or kidney cancer.

V is TRBV7-3 and J is TRBJ2-1; 12 bases map to TRBD2. The CDR3 is made up of 15 amino acids. The V gene's germline CDR1 is SGHTA and CDR2 FQGTGA. The trim removed 4 bases at V and 4 bases at J, leaving 2 bases unmatched. Here the CDR3 DNA reads TGTGCCAGCAGCTCGACTAGCGGGGGTTACAATGAGCAGTTCTTC. The encoded protein is CASSSTSGGYNEQFF.

The V call is TRBV9, the J call TRBJ2-1, with D possibly being TRBD2 (6 bases). The CDR3 is 15 residues long. Between the trimmed V and J ends, which lost 0 bases and 5 bases, there was a span of 12 bases. Germline CDR1 is SGDLS and CDR2 is YYNGEE. CDR3 in amino acids: CASSVDDPGDNEQFF. DNA of the CDR3: TGTGCCAGCAGCGTAGATGATCCGGGGGACAATGAGCAGTTCTTC.

The genes are TRBV27 and TRBJ2-3; 8 bases agree with TRBD2. V shed 3 bases, J shed 6 bases, and the junction held 8 bases outside the gene matches. The CDR3 totals 15 residues. Germline V gene sequence: CDR1 MNHEY, CDR2 SMNVEV (reference sequence). The CDR3 spells CASSLAGGTTDTQYF. The DNA for the CDR3 is TGTGCCAGCAGTTTGGCGGGAGGAACTACGGATACGCAGTATTTT.

The chain carries TRBV5-1 and TRBJ1-1; a possible D gene is TRBD1 (5 bases). The germline V and J ends were trimmed by 1 base and 6 bases, with 16 bases remaining between them. The CDR3 sequence is 15 residues long. Germline values: CDR1 SGHRS, CDR2 YFSETQ. CDR3 in amino acids: CASSLNQGVVAEAFF. The CDR3 DNA reads TGCGCCAGCAGCTTGAATCAGGGAGTGGTCGCTGAAGCTTTCTTT.

J is TRBJ2-3 and V is TRBV27, with TRBD1 as a possible D gene (5 bases). V was cut by 3 bases and J by 4 bases, with 20 bases left in between. The CDR3 contains 17 residues. The germline V gene has CDR1 MNHEY and CDR2 SMNVEV (reference sequence). This chain's CDR3 is CASSLVQSQGFPDTQYF. The CDR3 DNA follows: TGTGCCAGCAGTTTGGTACAGTCGCAGGGTTTCCCAGATACGCAGTATTTT.

The chain joins TRBV4-1 to TRBJ1-4, with D perhaps TRBD1 (5 bases). CDR1 is MGHRA, CDR2 YSYEKL, per germline. Trimming took 1 base from V and 1 from J, leaving 10 bases between them. CDR3 length: 16 residues. As DNA, the CDR3 is TGCGCCAGCAGCCAAGGTCAGGGCGTAACTAATGAAAAACTGTTTTTT. Its translation: CASSQGQGVTNEKLFF.

The chain couples TRBV6-5 to TRBJ2-7, with no clear D. CDR3 length: 13 amino acids. Germline assignment: CDR1 MNHEY and CDR2 SVGAGI. The V end lost 4 bases, the J end lost 6 bases, and 13 bases lay between the germline ends. The CDR3 loop is CASSLSVSGEQYF. Here the CDR3 DNA reads TGTGCCAGCAGTTTATCGGTGTCGGGCGAGCAGTACTTC.

This clone came up a few times. The V gene is TRBV19, the J gene TRBJ2-1, with D possibly TRBD1 on 6 matching bases. This CDR3 contains 17 residues. Germline-derived CDR1 and CDR2 are LNHDA and SQIVND (reference sequence). Between the trimmed V and J ends, which lost 3 bases and 4 bases, there was a span of 19 bases. The CDR3 DNA sequence: TGTGCCAGTAGTATGTCTTCTTCGGACAGCCTTTACAATGAGCAGTTCTTC. It specifies CASSMSSSDSLYNEQFF.

The rearrangement joins TRBV10-2 to TRBJ2-7, with TRBD1 matching over 7 bases. J was trimmed by 3 bases and V by 1 base; bases with no gene match: 3. CDR1 WSHSY and CDR2 SAAADI come from the germline V gene. The CDR3 has 14 residues. The CDR3 spells CASSEWGQRYEQYF. The CDR3 bases are TGCGCCAGCAGTGAGTGGGGACAGCGCTACGAGCAGTACTTC.

The table lists this clone with a few counts. This chain uses TRBV15 with TRBJ2-5; no reliable D call. V was trimmed by 1 base and J by 2 bases, leaving 11 bases between them. Germline-derived CDR1 and CDR2 are LNHNV and YYDKDF (reference sequence). The CDR3 runs to 15 residues. The DNA of the CDR3 is TGTGCCACCAGCAGAGGGCGTGCGATACAAGAGACCCAGTACTTC. This codes for CATSRGRAIQETQYF.

The chain couples TRBV6-6 to TRBJ1-2; D possibly corresponds to TRBD1 (6 bases). This CDR3 has 16 residues. The germline V gene encodes CDR1 MNHNY and CDR2 SVGAGI (reference sequence). The V gene lost 0 bases and the J gene lost 4 bases, with 15 bases spanning the gap. The CDR3 DNA sequence: TGTGCCAGCAGTTACTCGAACAGGGAAATCGTCTATGGCTACACCTTC. It yields the protein CASSYSNREIVYGYTF.

V gene TRBV11-2 combines with J gene TRBJ1-4; 8 positions match TRBD1. In germline, CDR1 is SGHAT, CDR2 FQNNGV. V shed 1 base, J shed 7 bases, and the junction held 2 bases outside the gene matches. The CDR3 length is 14 residues. CDR3 coding DNA: TGTGCCAGCAGCTTAGGCGACAGGGGTGAAAAACTGTTTTTT. Translating gives CASSLGDRGEKLFF. The whole variable domain, filled in from reference TRBV11-2 and TRBJ1-4, reads EAGVAQSPRYKIIEKRQSVAFWCNPISGHATLYWYQQILGQGPKLLIQFQNNGVVDDSQLPKDRFSAERLKGVDSTLKIQPAKLEDSAVYLCASSLGDRGEKLFFGSGTQLSVL.

This clone occurred a few times. The chain employs TRBV25-1 and TRBJ1-6, with 11 bases identical to TRBD1. The V gene end was trimmed by 3 bases and the J gene end by 7 bases; junction bases not matched to a gene: 5. CDR1 and CDR2 from the germline V gene are MGHDK and SYGVNS. The length of the CDR3 is 16 residues. CDR3 protein: CASSDPRTGGNSPLHF. DNA of the CDR3: TGTGCCAGCAGTGATCCCCGGACAGGGGGCAATTCACCCCTCCACTTT.

This clone has just a few counts. Different DNA sequences within this sample yield the same CDR3. The J gene is TRBJ2-7, the V gene TRBV27; no clear D gene. Trimming pared 6 bases from V and 6 bases from J, leaving 9 bases between. In germline, CDR1 is MNHEY, CDR2 SMNVEV (reference sequence). The CDR3 runs 11 residues. CDR3 loop: CASSLGGEQYF. CDR3 bases: TGTGCCAGCAGCCTCGGCGGCGAGCAGTACTTC.

CDR3 in amino acids: CASTGTGGHNEQFF. CDR3 nucleotide sequence: TGTGCCAGTACCGGGACAGGGGGTCACAATGAGCAGTTCTTC. V gene TRBV27 combines with J gene TRBJ2-1, with 11 bases identical to TRBD1. The ends lost 9 bases at V and 5 bases at J; junction bases unmatched: 6. CDR1 and CDR2 from the germline V gene are MNHEY and SMNVEV (reference sequence). This CDR3 has 14 residues.

The rearrangement joins TRBV7-2 to TRBJ2-2; D unresolved. The V end lost 4 bases, the J end lost 4 bases, and 16 bases lay between the germline ends. The CDR3 runs to 16 residues. From germline, CDR1 is SGHTA and CDR2 FQGNSA. CDR3 nucleotides: TGTGCCAGCAGCTCAACTCCCGGCGGATTCACCGGGGAGCTGTTTTTT. This sequence encodes CASSSTPGGFTGELFF.

The chain carries TRBV4-3 and TRBJ2-7; a weak D match, TRBD1 (6 bases). CDR3 length: 16 residues. CDR1 and CDR2 from the germline V gene are LGHNA and YSLEER. V was cut by 4 bases and J by 0 bases, with 16 bases left in between. The CDR3 DNA sequence: TGCGCCAGCAGCCTGAGCAGACAGACAGGCTCCTACGAGCAGTACTTC. It translates to CASSLSRQTGSYEQYF.

The V and J genes are TRBV6-4 and TRBJ2-2; D call uncertain. Germline V lookup: CDR1 MRHNA, CDR2 SNTAGT. CDR3 length equals 16 residues. Trimming pared 0 bases from V and 4 bases from J, leaving 12 bases between. As DNA, the CDR3 is TGTGCCAGCAGTGACTCGATTCTGGGAAGCACCGGGGAGCTGTTTTTT. Protein product: CASSDSILGSTGELFF.

The chain joins TRBV9 to TRBJ1-4; D remains ambiguous. Germline V gene lookup returns CDR1 SGDLS and CDR2 YYNGEE. The CDR3 runs 13 residues. The V end lost 0 bases, the J end lost 4 bases, and 4 bases lay between the germline ends. The CDR3 loop is CASSVDVNEKLFF. The CDR3 DNA sequence: TGTGCCAGCAGCGTAGACGTTAATGAAAAACTGTTTTTT.

This clone has a single count. The chain joins TRBV27 to TRBJ2-3; possible D gene TRBD2, 5 bases. The germline CDR1 and CDR2 sequences are MNHEY and SMNVEV (reference sequence). This CDR3 has 15 amino acids. V gave up 1 base and J gave up 3 bases, with 11 bases separating them. The CDR3 sequence: CASSLWRTGTDTQYF. CDR3 nucleotides: TGTGCCAGCAGTTTATGGAGGACTGGTACAGATACGCAGTATTTT.

This chain uses TRBV19 with TRBJ1-5; no firm D call. CDR1 is LNHDA and CDR2 is SQIVND in the germline V gene (reference sequence). The CDR3 sequence is 11 residues long. The V gene lost 6 bases and the J gene lost 15 bases, with 15 bases spanning the gap. The CDR3 region has the DNA TGTGCCAGTAGGACCCCCCCCAAGTGGCATTTT. It codes for CASRTPPKWHF.

The chain joins TRBV18 to TRBJ2-7, with 8 bases that match TRBD2. Germline V gene sequence: CDR1 KGHSH, CDR2 LQKENI. With V trimmed by 0 bases and J by 3 bases, 4 bases remained unmatched. CDR3 length: 15 residues. The CDR3 is CASSPPSAGGYEQYF. The DNA for the CDR3 is TGTGCCAGCTCACCACCATCCGCGGGGGGCTACGAGCAGTACTTC.

This chain uses TRBV6-1 with TRBJ1-1; D gene unclear. The CDR3 has 13 amino acids. The germline gives CDR1 MNHNS, CDR2 SASEGT. With 5 bases removed from V and 7 bases from J, the gap between germline ends came to 14 bases. CDR3 protein: CASSSRYSHEAFF. The CDR3 DNA reads TGTGCCAGCAGTTCGCGCTACAGCCATGAAGCTTTCTTT.

V and J are TRBV4-1 and TRBJ2-7; 8 bases map to TRBD2. The V gene end was trimmed by 1 base and the J gene end by 4 bases; junction bases not matched to a gene: 6. Germline-derived CDR1 and CDR2 are MGHRA and YSYEKL. This CDR3 is built from 15 residues. The CDR3 region is CASSQVESGRYEQYF. CDR3 nucleotides: TGCGCCAGCAGCCAAGTAGAAAGCGGGAGATACGAGCAGTACTTC.

This chain uses TRBV28 with TRBJ1-5; D ambiguous. Looked up from germline, CDR1 is MDHEN and CDR2 is SYDVKM. This CDR3 spans 13 amino acids. The V gene lost 5 bases and the J gene lost 9 bases, with 14 bases spanning the gap. The CDR3 bases are TGTGCCAGCAGTCAAGGCCTCAATGTGCCCCAGCATTTT. It yields the protein CASSQGLNVPQHF.

The gene calls are TRBV11-2 and TRBJ1-1; maybe TRBD1 (6 bases). The V end lost 4 bases, the J end lost 4 bases, and 13 bases lay between the germline ends. The CDR3 covers 14 residues. Germline CDR1 is SGHAT and CDR2 is FQNNGV. CDR3 amino acids: CASSYNLQGTEAFF. The CDR3 region has the DNA TGTGCCAGCAGCTACAACCTACAGGGCACTGAAGCTTTCTTT.

The chain has TRBV12-5 and TRBJ1-1; unclear D gene. V lost 0 bases and J lost 4, with 6 bases in between. The germline CDR1 and CDR2 sequences are LGHNT and FRNRAP. This CDR3 contains 13 residues. As DNA, the CDR3 is TGTGCTAGTGGTTTGGTCGGGGTCACTGAAGCTTTCTTT. Encoded protein: CASGLVGVTEAFF. Looking up the rest from reference TRBV12-5 and TRBJ1-1 gives the full variable domain: DARVTQTPRHKVTEMGQEVTMRCQPILGHNTVFWYRQTMMQGLELLAYFRNRAPLDDSGMPKDRFSAEMPDATLATLKIQPSEPRDSAVYFCASGLVGVTEAFFGQGTRLTVV.

This clone came up a few times. CDR3 bases: TGCAGCGTTGGCACAGGGGGGCCTTCTGGGGCCAACGTCCTGACTTTC. This encodes CSVGTGGPSGANVLTF. The J gene is TRBJ2-6, the V gene TRBV29-1; 8 nucleotides match TRBD1. CDR1 and CDR2 (germline): SQVTM, ANQGSEA. The CDR3 is 16 residues long. V lost 4 bases to trimming and J lost 1 base; unmatched junction nucleotides: 6.

The chain carries TRBV27 and TRBJ2-7, with a tentative D call TRBD2 (6 bases). V was trimmed by 6 bases and J by 4 bases, leaving 16 bases between them. Per the germline V gene, CDR1 is MNHEY and CDR2 is SMNVEV (reference sequence). The CDR3 covers 14 residues. In DNA form, the CDR3 reads TGTGCCAGCAGCCTAGCGCAAAACCTTTACGAGCAGTACTTC. It encodes CASSLAQNLYEQYF.

The chain links TRBV27 to TRBJ2-1; D is perhaps TRBD2 (6 bases). The V gene lost 7 bases and the J gene lost 6 bases, with 19 bases spanning the gap. This CDR3 has 15 residues. Germline CDR1 and CDR2: MNHEY and SMNVEV (reference sequence). CDR3 in amino acids: CASTDGAGPGNEQFF. CDR3 bases: TGTGCCAGCACCGATGGGGCGGGGCCGGGCAATGAGCAGTTCTTC.

The gene calls are TRBV6-1 and TRBJ1-2; D ambiguous. Trimming took off 0 bases at V and 5 bases at J, with 7 bases between the two ends. The CDR3 sequence is 13 residues long. Per germline, CDR1 MNHNS and CDR2 SASEGT. CDR3 DNA sequence: TGTGCCAGCAGTGAAGCTCGCGGGTATGGCTACACCTTC. Amino acids: CASSEARGYGYTF.

This clone has a handful of counts. The chain combines TRBV9 with TRBJ2-5, with D possibly matching TRBD2 (6 bases). The CDR3 has 15 amino acids. V was pared by 0 bases and J by 5 bases, with 14 bases between. Germline V CDR1 and CDR2: SGDLS, YYNGEE. The CDR3 DNA reads TGTGCCAGCAGCGTAGTAGCGGTTTGGGGGGAGACCCAGTACTTC. Protein: CASSVVAVWGETQYF.